This T cell receptor beta chain was recovered during a study of beta chain features in type 1 diabetes. TCRB transcripts that were expressed got sequenced, as all of the isolated RNA had been reverse transcribed. Libraries were prepared by immunoSEQ multiplex PCR; TCRdb keeps only in-frame clonotypes and omits some of them. The data show about 120,000 clones, 17% seen once. A note on this clone: The antigen remains unidentified.

Findings of the study overall: Moderately but significantly shorter TCRB CDR3s were found in Type 1 diabetes patients in all four CD4+ subsets.

This TCR was recovered from a man aged 18 to 30 with type 1 diabetes. Sequencing was performed on central memory CD4+ T cells from blood.

This chain's CDR3 is CASSSYRQGTDTQYF. CDR3 nucleotides: TGTGCCAGCAGTTCTTATCGACAGGGCACAGATACGCAGTATTTT. The V gene is TRBV28, the J gene TRBJ2-3, with D possibly matching TRBD1 (6 bases). The CDR3 covers 15 residues. V was clipped by 4 bases and J by 1 base, with 12 bases between them. Looked up from germline, CDR1 is MDHEN and CDR2 is SYDVKM.